The T cell receptor (beta chain) under discussion was sequenced for a study of Ad26.COV2.S vaccination and SARS-CoV-2 variants. Generated by immunoSEQ multiplex PCR, the TCRdb table keeps only in-frame clones and is missing some. This repertoire shows 430,000 or so clones, 89% found once; its top ten account for roughly 2.5%. Treatment given: around 19 received Ad26.COV2.S at low or high dose, single or two shots; 5 received placebo; per-sample allocation not given. Each sample was drawn 63 days after the first injection (of vaccine or placebo). Donor was an adult aged 18-55 years in Boston. This vaccine is an Ad26 vector that expresses the Wuhan-strain SARS-CoV-2 spike. The length of the CDR3 is 13 residues. V gave up 3 bases and J gave up 10 bases; unmatched junction bases: 7. Germline lookup yields CDR1 LNHDA and CDR2 SQIVND (reference sequence). Findings and limits, study-wide: The study found similar non-spike TCR breadth in vaccine and placebo recipients.

In the case of this clone: Its antigen is still unknown.

The source was peripheral blood, collected in a trial of Ad26.COV2.S vaccine versus placebo. The receptor was isolated from a person aged 18 to 59 who received the Ad26.COV2.S COVID-19 vaccine or a placebo. The V gene is TRBV19, the J gene TRBJ1-2, with TRBD1 matching over 8 bases. CDR3 sequence reads: CASSMDRERDYTF. The CDR3 nucleotides are TGTGCCAGTAGTATGGACAGGGAAAGGGACTACACCTTC.